The clone carrying this TCR beta chain was observed many times. CDR3 length: 13 residues. CDR1 is SQVTM, CDR2 ANQGSEA, per germline. The V segment lost 4 bases and the J segment 0 bases; nucleotides outside the gene matches: 0. Amplification targeted TCR beta CDR3 regions from RNA transcripts. First-round RT-PCR targeting the TCR CDR3 was performed with the HTBI primer set. MiXCR was run by TCRdb on the multiplex PCR reads, yielding one entry per CDR3 protein. The sample gives roughly 260,000 distinct CDR3 sequences, roughly 15% of which show up once; 13% is in the top ten. Clinical symptoms, serum thyroxine and TRAb, thyroid ultrasound and orbital computed tomography were used for the diagnoses. These data originate in a study of T cells in Graves' hyperthyroidism and ophthalmopathy.

The V call is TRBV29-1, the J call TRBJ2-3; 8 bases are a match to TRBD2. The sequenced material came from blood. The sequence was collected from a woman aged 40 to 55 with Graves' hyperthyroidism that later progressed to Graves' ophthalmopathy. The CDR3 reads CSVASGSTDTQYF. The DNA of the CDR3 is TGCAGCGTTGCTAGCGGGAGCACAGATACGCAGTATTTT.